This T cell receptor (beta chain) came from a study of early T cells in non-severe SARS-CoV-2 infection. This clonotype was counted many times. Molecules of cDNA were individually given unique molecular identifiers that were attached to them. TCRdb recomputed calls from the 5' RACE reads with MiXCR, one row per CDR3 protein. The sample shows more than 45,000 distinct CDR3 sequences, about 7.7% of them seen only once. The junction had 8 bases not matched to a gene; V was cut back by 3 bases and J by 3 bases. The CDR3 spans 16 residues. Germline assignment: CDR1 KGHDR and CDR2 SFDVKD. The sequenced material came from whole blood. This receptor was identified in an adult who was a healthcare worker with PCR-confirmed SARS-CoV-2 infection or an uninfected control (not recorded which). V is TRBV24-1 and J is TRBJ1-1, with TRBD1 matching 8 bases. CDR3 amino acids: CATSDAGTGLDTEAFF. CDR3 DNA sequence: TGTGCCACCAGTGATGCCGGGACAGGATTGGACACTGAAGCTTTCTTT.